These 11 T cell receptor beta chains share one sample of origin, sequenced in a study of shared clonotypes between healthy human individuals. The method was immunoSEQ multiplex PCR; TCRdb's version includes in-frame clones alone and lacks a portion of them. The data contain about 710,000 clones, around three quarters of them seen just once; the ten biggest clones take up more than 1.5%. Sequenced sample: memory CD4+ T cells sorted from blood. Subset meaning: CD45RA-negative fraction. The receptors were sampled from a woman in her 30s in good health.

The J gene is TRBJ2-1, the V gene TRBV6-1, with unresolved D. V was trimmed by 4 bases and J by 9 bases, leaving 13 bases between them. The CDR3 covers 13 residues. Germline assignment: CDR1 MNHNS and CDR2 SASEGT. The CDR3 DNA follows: TGTGCCAGCAGTGGGCGAACTTCGGGTGAGCAGTTCTTC. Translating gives CASSGRTSGEQFF.

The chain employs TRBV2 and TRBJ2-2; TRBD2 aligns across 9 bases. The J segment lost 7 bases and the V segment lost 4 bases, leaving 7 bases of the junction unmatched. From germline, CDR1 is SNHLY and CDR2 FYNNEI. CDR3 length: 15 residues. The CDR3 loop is CASSGIAGVGGELFF. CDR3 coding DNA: TGTGCCAGCAGTGGAATAGCGGGAGTGGGCGGGGAGCTGTTTTTT.

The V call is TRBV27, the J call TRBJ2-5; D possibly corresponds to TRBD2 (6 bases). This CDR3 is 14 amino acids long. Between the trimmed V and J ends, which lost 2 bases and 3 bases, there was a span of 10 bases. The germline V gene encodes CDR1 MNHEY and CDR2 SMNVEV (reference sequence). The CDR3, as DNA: TGTGCCAGCAGTTTACGTCGGACTAAAGAGACCCAGTACTTC. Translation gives CASSLRRTKETQYF.

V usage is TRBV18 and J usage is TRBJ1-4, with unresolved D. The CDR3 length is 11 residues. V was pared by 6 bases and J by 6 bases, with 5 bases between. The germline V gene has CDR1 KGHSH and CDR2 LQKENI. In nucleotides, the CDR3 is TGTGCCAGCTCGCGGGATGAAAAACTGTTTTTT. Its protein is CASSRDEKLFF.

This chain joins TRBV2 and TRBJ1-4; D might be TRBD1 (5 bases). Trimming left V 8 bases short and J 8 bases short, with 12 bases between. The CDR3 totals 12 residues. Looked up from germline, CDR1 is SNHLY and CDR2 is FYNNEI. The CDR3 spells CASGGEGEKLFF. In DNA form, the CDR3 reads TGTGCCAGCGGGGGGGAAGGCGAAAAACTGTTTTTT. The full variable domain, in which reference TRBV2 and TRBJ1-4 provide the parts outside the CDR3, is EPEVTQTPSHQVTQMGQEVILRCVPISNHLYFYWYRQILGQKVEFLVSFYNNEISEKSEIFDDQFSVERPDGSNFTLKIRSTKLEDSAMYFCASGGEGEKLFFGSGTQLSVL.

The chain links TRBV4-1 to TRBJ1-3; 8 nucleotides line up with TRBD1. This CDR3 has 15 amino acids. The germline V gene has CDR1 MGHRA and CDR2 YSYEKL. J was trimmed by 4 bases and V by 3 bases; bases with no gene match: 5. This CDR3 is CASSHPDREGNTIYF. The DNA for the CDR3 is TGCGCCAGCAGCCACCCGGACAGGGAGGGAAACACCATATATTTT.

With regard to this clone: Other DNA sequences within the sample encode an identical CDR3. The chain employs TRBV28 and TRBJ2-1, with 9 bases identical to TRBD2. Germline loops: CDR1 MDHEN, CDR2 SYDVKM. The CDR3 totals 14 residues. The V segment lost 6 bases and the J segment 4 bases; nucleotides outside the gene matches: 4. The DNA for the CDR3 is TGTGCCAGCAGCGAGACTAGCGGTTACAATGAGCAGTTCTTC. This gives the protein CASSETSGYNEQFF.

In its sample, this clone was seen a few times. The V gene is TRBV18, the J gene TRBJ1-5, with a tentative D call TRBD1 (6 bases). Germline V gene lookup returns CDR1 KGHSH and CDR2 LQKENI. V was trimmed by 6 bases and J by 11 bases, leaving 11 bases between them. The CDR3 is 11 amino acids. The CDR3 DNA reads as TGTGCCAGCTCCCTCGGGACAACCCAGCATTTT. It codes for CASSLGTTQHF.

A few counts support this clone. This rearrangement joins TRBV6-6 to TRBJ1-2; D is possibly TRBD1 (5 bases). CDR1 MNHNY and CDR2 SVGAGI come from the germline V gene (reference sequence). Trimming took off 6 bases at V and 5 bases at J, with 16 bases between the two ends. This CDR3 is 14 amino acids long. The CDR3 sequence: CASSHDGTSYGYTF. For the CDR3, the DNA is TGTGCCAGCAGCCATGACGGGACGAGTTATGGCTACACCTTC.

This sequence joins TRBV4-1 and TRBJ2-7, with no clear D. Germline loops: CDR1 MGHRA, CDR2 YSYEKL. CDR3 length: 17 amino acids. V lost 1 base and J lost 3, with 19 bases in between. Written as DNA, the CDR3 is TGCGCCAGCAGCCAAGGCGGTTCCCGAGACACGCACTACGAGCAGTACTTC. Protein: CASSQGGSRDTHYEQYF.

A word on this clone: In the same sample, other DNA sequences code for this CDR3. The CDR3 DNA reads TGTGCCAGCAGTGATCCGGACAGGGTGATCGATGAGCAGTTCTTC. It encodes CASSDPDRVIDEQFF. The gene calls are TRBV6-1 and TRBJ2-1; 8 nucleotides agree with TRBD1. Germline CDR1 MNHNS, CDR2 SASEGT. J gave up 8 bases and V 3 bases, and 9 bases lay outside the gene matches. CDR3 size: 15 residues.